The 13 T cell receptor beta chains reported below all come from one sample, sequenced in a study of T-cell reconstitution after alpha-beta-depleted transplantation in children. For TCRbeta, the library was prepared with unique molecular identifiers. One entry per CDR3 protein results from TCRdb running MiXCR on the PCR reads. In the table there are about 490,000 distinct CDR3 sequences, about 10% of which are singletons. Source: PBMCs, taken before TCRalphabeta/CD19-depleted stem cell transplant. The receptor source for this set is a child younger than 10 with inherited bone marrow failure, due to receive a stem cell transplant.

This clonotype was counted at least ten times. The chain combines TRBV4-3 with TRBJ2-7; 7 nucleotides align to TRBD2. V dropped 3 bases and J dropped 4; count of bases not matched to a gene: 15. This CDR3 spans 17 amino acids. CDR1 LGHNA and CDR2 YSLEER come from the germline V gene. The CDR3 reads CASSQGYLGGIEYEQYF. The CDR3 nucleotides are TGCGCCAGCAGCCAGGGCTACCTGGGGGGGATAGAATACGAGCAGTACTTC.

The sample holds many counts of this clonotype. The rearrangement links TRBV4-1 to TRBJ2-7; D is perhaps TRBD2 (6 bases). Trimming left V 2 bases short and J 4 bases short, with 15 bases between. This CDR3 comprises 15 residues. The germline V gene has CDR1 MGHRA and CDR2 YSYEKL. CDR3 DNA: TGCGCCAGCAGCCAACTGGCCGGGGGAATTTACGAGCAGTACTTC. It translates to CASSQLAGGIYEQYF.

This clonotype was seen repeatedly, ten times or more. V gene TRBV5-1 combines with J gene TRBJ2-7, with 8 nucleotides matching TRBD1. V shed 4 bases, J shed 4 bases, and the junction held 13 bases outside the gene matches. The CDR3 contains 16 residues. Germline CDR1 SGHRS, CDR2 YFSETQ. The CDR3 DNA reads as TGCGCCAGCAGCGCCTCGAGGGGGACAGGCACATACGAGCAGTACTTC. Encoded protein: CASSASRGTGTYEQYF.

This clonotype was detected ten times or more. The V call is TRBV28, the J call TRBJ1-2; no definite D call. The CDR3 contains 10 residues. The V end was cut by 4 bases, the J end by 8 bases, with 5 bases between. Germline V lookup: CDR1 MDHEN, CDR2 SYDVKM. The CDR3 is CASSSEGYTF. CDR3 coding DNA: TGTGCCAGCAGTTCAGAAGGCTACACCTTC.

This clonotype was found many times. The J gene is TRBJ2-3, the V gene TRBV12-3 or TRBV12-4; D unresolved. CDR3 size: 12 residues. Deletions cut 5 bases from V and 5 bases from J, with 8 bases between. The CDR3 sequence: CASSLTIDTQYF. In nucleotides, the CDR3 is TGTGCCAGCAGTCTTACAATAGATACGCAGTATTTT.

This clonotype was detected many times. J is TRBJ2-3 and V is TRBV11-1; 10 bases line up with TRBD1. The CDR3 has 19 amino acids. With 1 base clipped from V and 4 bases from J, the junction kept 14 bases outside the gene matches. The V gene's germline CDR1 is SGHAT and CDR2 FQDESV (reference sequence). The CDR3 loop reads CASSLGGLETGGGADTQYF. For the CDR3, the DNA is TGTGCCAGCAGCTTAGGAGGTTTGGAGACAGGGGGCGGTGCAGATACGCAGTATTTT.

This clonotype has ten or more counts. The CDR3 sequence: CASSGGLSTEAFF. The CDR3 region has the DNA TGTGCCAGCAGTGGTGGGTTGAGCACTGAAGCTTTCTTT. J is TRBJ1-1 and V is TRBV27; D is uncertain. Trimming shortened V by 5 bases and J by 4 bases, and 11 bases separated the two germline ends. This CDR3 has 13 residues. Looked up from germline, CDR1 is MNHEY and CDR2 is SMNVEV (reference sequence).

This clonotype was detected only a few times. This chain joins TRBV29-1 and TRBJ2-1, with 9 nucleotides matching TRBD2. Germline CDR1 SQVTM, CDR2 ANQGSEA. The V segment lost 6 bases and the J segment 8 bases; nucleotides outside the gene matches: 14. The CDR3 is 15 amino acids. The DNA of the CDR3 is TGCAGCGTCCTAGGGTCTAGCGGGACTGCCGATGAGCAGTTCTTC. Its translation is CSVLGSSGTADEQFF.

This clonotype was seen repeatedly, ten times or more. This chain connects TRBV4-2 to TRBJ2-7; unclear D gene. The CDR3 sequence is 13 residues long. V lost 1 base to trimming and J lost 7 bases, with 11 bases between them. CDR1 and CDR2 from the germline V gene are LGHNA and YNFKEQ. CDR3 protein: CASSQVSATEQYF. The CDR3 DNA is TGTGCCAGCAGCCAAGTTTCGGCTACTGAGCAGTACTTC.

This clonotype was found many times. The chain carries TRBV7-2 and TRBJ2-5; 7 bases match TRBD1. CDR1 SGHTA and CDR2 FQGNSA come from the germline V gene. V shed 5 bases and J 1 base; nucleotides not matched to a gene: 4. The length of the CDR3 is 14 residues. The CDR3 loop is CASSGRQGQETQYF. The CDR3 DNA reads as TGTGCCAGCAGCGGCAGACAGGGCCAAGAGACCCAGTACTTC.

The table lists this clonotype with many counts. The chain is built from TRBV27 and TRBJ2-1; TRBD2 aligns across 7 bases. Losses at the gene ends were 5 bases for V and 0 bases for J; bases not matched to a gene: 4. The CDR3 runs to 15 residues. CDR1 is MNHEY, CDR2 SMNVEV, per germline (reference sequence). CDR3 in amino acids: CASSLAANSYNEQFF. The CDR3 region has the DNA TGTGCCAGCAGTCTAGCGGCTAACTCCTACAATGAGCAGTTCTTC.

This clonotype appeared many times. The chain employs TRBV5-5 and TRBJ2-2; 8 bases are a match to TRBD1. This CDR3 comprises 15 residues. From germline, CDR1 is SGHKS and CDR2 YYEKEE (reference sequence). The J segment lost 1 base and the V segment lost 3 bases, leaving 2 bases of the junction unmatched. CDR3 coding DNA: TGTGCCAGCAGCTGGGGACAGGTGAACACCGGGGAGCTGTTTTTT. Its protein product is CASSWGQVNTGELFF. The whole variable domain, filled in from reference TRBV5-5 and TRBJ2-2, reads DAGVTQSPTHLIKTRGQQVTLRCSPISGHKSVSWYQQVLGQGPQFIFQYYEKEERGRGNFPDRFSARQFPNYSSELNVNALLLGDSALYLCASSWGQVNTGELFFGEGSRLTVL.

With regard to this clonotype: A much bigger clone sits one base away, suggesting this may be a read error. The CDR3 bases are TGTGCCAGCAGGTTGGTTGCGGCTAGCGATCAGCCCCAGCATTTT. It codes for CASRLVAASDQPQHF. The chain has TRBV6-1 and TRBJ1-5; D remains unclear. The V gene's germline CDR1 is MNHNS and CDR2 SASEGT. The CDR3 covers 15 residues.